This TCR beta chain was identified in a study of OX40 agonist ivuxolimab in advanced cancers. Study-wide findings and caveats: At doses 0.1 to 3.0 mg/kg, CD4+ and CD8+ clones expanded.

Points on this clone: Its antigen is still unknown.

TCRdb keeps only in-frame clones here, not all; method: immunoSEQ multiplex PCR. The sample contains about 41,000 clones, 75% to 85% of which appear only once. Material: CD4+ or CD8+ T cells sorted from blood, obtained in a trial of the OX40 agonist ivuxolimab. This TCR came from an adult with an advanced solid tumor such as melanoma, head and neck, liver or kidney cancer.

The CDR3: CASSVGTGPPGEQYF. Here the CDR3 DNA reads TGTGCCAGCAGCGTAGGTACAGGGCCGCCAGGCGAGCAGTACTTC. The rearrangement joins TRBV9 to TRBJ2-7, with a possible D match to TRBD1 (6 bases). Trimming pared 0 bases from V and 6 bases from J, leaving 16 bases between. Germline CDR1 is SGDLS and CDR2 is YYNGEE. The CDR3 runs 15 residues.